This T cell receptor beta chain was captured in a study of CD8 T cells in Susac syndrome (dated by TCRdb to between 2018 and 2021). In terms of the full investigation: Of the Susac syndrome patients who were sequenced, six had clinically active disease and roughly eight were in clinical remission. Susac syndrome patients were therapy-naive, on corticosteroids (some also receiving IVIg), or on IVIg alone at blood withdrawal. Repertoire sequencing was used to test whether CD8+ T cell activation and differentiation in Susac syndrome was antigen driven. Overall results and qualifications from the work: The CD4+ T cell repertoire of patients with Susac syndrome showed no detectable clonal expansion. The number of individuals in the TCR sequencing and HLA analysis was acknowledged as relatively small.

The junction carries 13 bases between V and J, which are trimmed by 0 bases and 4 bases respectively. Spanning cysteine to phenylalanine, the CDR3 consists of 15 amino acids. This entry keeps only the CDR3 DNA: 45 bases, framed from base 1. CDR1 and CDR2, per the germline V gene (reference sequence), are DFQATT and SNEGSKA. RNA was extracted with the RNeasy kit and about 0.5 to 1 ug was reverse transcribed using random hexamers. TCR beta CDR3 regions were amplified with the immunoSEQ multiplex PCR assay covering 54 Vbeta and 13 Jbeta segments. PCR amplification bias was corrected using a synthetic template baseline for primer optimization and computational correction. The authors' pipeline ran thus. Only productive sequences were kept, with reads annotated to V, D and J genes according to IMGT and analyzed in immunoSEQ Analyzer. Clonality was computed as one minus Shannon entropy normalized by log2 of the number of productive unique sequences. For each patient and control, public and private clones were evaluated among the 100 most prevalent clones. A clone was defined as Susac-specific if it was absent from the healthy and MS cohorts, from some 980 published viral clones and from other ImmuneACCESS disease sequences. TCRdb cleaned the public reads at Q25 with fastp, built clones with MiXCR and kept in-frame beta chains. Duplicate CDR3 protein sequences are folded into a single record with the most common DNA and genes. The V and J calls, along with clone size, are taken from TCRdb and not from the paper's own processing. Recorded for this sample are roughly 150,000 distinct CDR3 sequences; 95% of them occurred a single time. The ten biggest clones cover about 0.17% of the sample.

Peripheral blood CD8+ and CD4+ T cells from healthy donors, Susac syndrome patients and multiple sclerosis patients were profiled by high-throughput TCR beta sequencing. Susac syndrome patients met recently defined diagnostic criteria for definite or probable disease. CD8+ TEMRA cells were enriched by FACS, while bulk CD8+ and CD4+ T cells were purified by magnetic negative isolation. Blood was drawn into EDTA tubes, processed within 24 hours, and PBMCs were isolated by density gradient centrifugation. PBMCs intended for TCR sequencing were cryopreserved in liquid nitrogen and thawed later in a water bath at 37 degrees C. The sorted or isolated CD4+, CD8+ and CD8+ TEMRA cells reached a purity of at least 90%. Notes on this clonotype: The antigen it binds to is not known. No qualities accompany the bases; no much larger clone lies one base away.

This clonotype originated in a human donor with Susac syndrome. The source material was CD4+ T cells from PBMCs. This chain joins TRBV20-1 to TRBJ1-5; D gene: possibly TRBD1, on 6 matching bases. The bases read TGCAGTGCTAGAGATGGGGGACAACTGAATCAGCCCCAGCATTTT. This yields the protein CSARDGGQLNQPQHF.